This T cell receptor (beta chain) was sequenced during a study of T cell clones after liver transplantation. The CDR3 has 15 residues. V was pared by 6 bases and J by 0 bases, with 9 bases between. Germline assignment: CDR1 SGHVS and CDR2 FQNEAQ. On this clone itself: Its specificity is not known.

Profiled with immunoSEQ multiplex PCR; TCRdb holds only in-frame clones, not every one. The repertoire includes nearly 45,000 clones, roughly 86% of them detected once, and 2.5% sits in the top ten. Study-level findings and limits: A larger donor-reactive than third-party decline suggested partial antigen-specific deletion. Low donor cell numbers restricted donor-reactive repertoire measurement in two subjects.

Material: CD4+ T cells from blood, obtained 24 months after liver transplant. This clonotype was obtained from a human patient who received a liver transplant. Some T cells here may be from the graft donor. This rearrangement joins TRBV7-8 to TRBJ1-6, with D unresolved. The DNA of the CDR3 is TGTGCCAGCAGGGGAGCGGACTCCTATAATTCACCCCTCCACTTT. Its protein product is CASRGADSYNSPLHF.